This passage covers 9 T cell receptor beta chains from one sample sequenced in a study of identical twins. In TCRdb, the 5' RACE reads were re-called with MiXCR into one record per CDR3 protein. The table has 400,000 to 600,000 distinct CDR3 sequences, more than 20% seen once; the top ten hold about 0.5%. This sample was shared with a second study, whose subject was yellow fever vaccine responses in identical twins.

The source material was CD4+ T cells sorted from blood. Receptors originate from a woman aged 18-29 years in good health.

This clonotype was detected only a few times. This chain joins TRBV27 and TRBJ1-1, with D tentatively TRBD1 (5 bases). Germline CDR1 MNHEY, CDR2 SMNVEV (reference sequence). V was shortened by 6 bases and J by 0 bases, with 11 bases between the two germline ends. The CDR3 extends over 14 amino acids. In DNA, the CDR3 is TGTGCCAGCAGGGGACGGAACATGAACACTGAAGCTTTCTTT. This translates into CASRGRNMNTEAFF.

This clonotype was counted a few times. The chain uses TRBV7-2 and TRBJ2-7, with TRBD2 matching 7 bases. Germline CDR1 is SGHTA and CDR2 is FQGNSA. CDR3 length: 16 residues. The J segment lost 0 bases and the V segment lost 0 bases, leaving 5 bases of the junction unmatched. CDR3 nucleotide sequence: TGTGCCAGCAGCTTAGCGAGCGGGAAACCCTCCTACGAGCAGTACTTC. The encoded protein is CASSLASGKPSYEQYF.

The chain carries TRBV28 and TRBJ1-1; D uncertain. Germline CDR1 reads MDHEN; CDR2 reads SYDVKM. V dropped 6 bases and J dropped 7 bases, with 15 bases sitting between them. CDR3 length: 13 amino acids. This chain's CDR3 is CASRPYRSYEAFF. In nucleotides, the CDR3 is TGTGCCAGCAGACCCTACCGAAGCTATGAAGCTTTCTTT.

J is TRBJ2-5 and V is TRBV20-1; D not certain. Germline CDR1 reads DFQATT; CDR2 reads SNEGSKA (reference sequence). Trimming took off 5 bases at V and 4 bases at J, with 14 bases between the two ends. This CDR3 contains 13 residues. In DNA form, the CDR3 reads TGCAGTGCTCCCCCGGGCCCGGGAGAGACCCAGTACTTC. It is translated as CSAPPGPGETQYF.

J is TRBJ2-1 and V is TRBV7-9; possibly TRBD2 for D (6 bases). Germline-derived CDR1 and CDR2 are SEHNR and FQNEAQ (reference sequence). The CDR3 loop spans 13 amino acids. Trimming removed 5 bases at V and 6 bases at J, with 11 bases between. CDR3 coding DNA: TGTGCCAGCAGCCGAGCGGGCCCCAATGAGCAGTTCTTC. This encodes CASSRAGPNEQFF.

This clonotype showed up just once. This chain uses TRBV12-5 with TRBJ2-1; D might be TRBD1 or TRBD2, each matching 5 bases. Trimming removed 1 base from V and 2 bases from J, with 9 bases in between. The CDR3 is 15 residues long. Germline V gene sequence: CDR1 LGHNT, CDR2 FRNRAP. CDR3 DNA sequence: TGTGCTAGTGGTTTGGGCCGGGGCGCCTACAATGAGCAGTTCTTC. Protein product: CASGLGRGAYNEQFF.

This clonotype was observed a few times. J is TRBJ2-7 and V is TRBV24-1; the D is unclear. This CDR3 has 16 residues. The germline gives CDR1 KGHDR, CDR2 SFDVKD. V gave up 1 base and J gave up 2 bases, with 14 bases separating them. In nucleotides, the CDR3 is TGTGCCACCAGTGATTTAGGCAGGACGGCTACCTACGAGCAGTACTTC. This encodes CATSDLGRTATYEQYF.

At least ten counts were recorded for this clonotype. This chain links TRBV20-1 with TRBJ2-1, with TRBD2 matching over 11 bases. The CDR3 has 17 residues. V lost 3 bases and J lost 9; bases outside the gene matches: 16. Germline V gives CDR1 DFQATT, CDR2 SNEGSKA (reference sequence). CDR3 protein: CSASNFLAGGGFAEQFF. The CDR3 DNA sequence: TGCAGTGCTAGTAACTTCCTAGCGGGGGGTGGTTTTGCTGAGCAGTTCTTC.

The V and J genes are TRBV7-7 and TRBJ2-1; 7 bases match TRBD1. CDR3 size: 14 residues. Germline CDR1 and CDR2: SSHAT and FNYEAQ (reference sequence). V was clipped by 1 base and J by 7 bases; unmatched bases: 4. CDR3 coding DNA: TGTGCCAGCAGCTTAGGTCAGGGGGAGAATGAGCAGTTCTTC. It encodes CASSLGQGENEQFF.